The 23 T cell receptor beta chains below come from one sample, sequenced in a study of graft-versus-host responses after intestinal transplantation. Graft samples were processed, releasing intraepithelial and lamina propria lymphocytes. TCRdb keeps only in-frame clones here, not all; method: immunoSEQ multiplex PCR. The data hold around 21,000 clones, with approximately 79% observed a single time. Sequencing used ileum tissue, obtained roughly 3 weeks after intestinal transplant. The receptor source for this set is a human patient who received an intestinal transplant, so some T cells may come from the graft donor.

The gene calls are TRBV7-9 and TRBJ2-1; 11 positions agree with TRBD2. Losses at the gene ends were 3 bases for V and 3 bases for J; bases not matched to a gene: 1. Germline V gene sequence: CDR1 SEHNR, CDR2 FQNEAQ (reference sequence). The CDR3 has 15 residues. As DNA, the CDR3 is TGTGCCAGCAGCTTTGGGACTAGCGGCTACAATGAGCAGTTCTTC. Residues: CASSFGTSGYNEQFF.

Only one count was recorded for this clone. The chain carries TRBV7-9 and TRBJ1-1; 7 positions match TRBD1. Germline loops: CDR1 SEHNR, CDR2 FQNEAQ (reference sequence). J was trimmed by 7 bases and V by 5 bases; bases with no gene match: 22. The CDR3 spans 18 residues. CDR3 in DNA: TGTGCCAGCAGCCTCGGGATAAATCCAGGGACAGCAGTCGGTGAAGCTTTCTTT. The encoded protein is CASSLGINPGTAVGEAFF.

This clone was counted only a few times. V is TRBV29-1 and J is TRBJ2-2, with a possible D match to TRBD2 (7 bases). CDR1 and CDR2 (germline): SQVTM, ANQGSEA. The CDR3 is 14 residues long. Trimming took 3 bases from V and 3 from J, leaving 11 bases between them. In DNA, the CDR3 is TGCAGCGTTGACGAGGGGGGGCACACCGGGGAGCTGTTTTTT. Residues: CSVDEGGHTGELFF.

The chain employs TRBV7-8 and TRBJ1-4; 8 bases are a match to TRBD1. The ends lost 5 bases at V and 6 bases at J; junction bases unmatched: 14. There are 17 residues in the CDR3. CDR1 and CDR2 (germline): SGHVS, FQNEAQ. CDR3 residues: CASSIPLPGQDYEKLFF. For the CDR3, the DNA is TGTGCCAGCAGCATACCTTTACCGGGACAGGACTATGAAAAACTGTTTTTT.

This clone showed up just once. This chain uses TRBV7-3 with TRBJ2-5; 8 bases agree with TRBD2. Germline assignment: CDR1 SGHTA and CDR2 FQGTGA. The CDR3 extends over 15 amino acids. V shed 5 bases, J shed 1 base, and the junction held 6 bases outside the gene matches. CDR3 protein: CASSVSGAFQETQYF. DNA for the CDR3: TGTGCCAGCAGCGTTAGCGGGGCCTTCCAAGAGACCCAGTACTTC.

This chain links TRBV9 with TRBJ1-3; D remains ambiguous. CDR3 size: 15 residues. Trimming took 0 bases from V and 8 from J, leaving 15 bases between them. Germline V gene sequence: CDR1 SGDLS, CDR2 YYNGEE. CDR3 protein: CASSVEADRGDTIYF. DNA for the CDR3: TGTGCCAGCAGCGTAGAGGCGGACCGGGGAGACACCATATATTTT.

A few counts support this clone. The chain combines TRBV6-5 with TRBJ1-1, with D possibly matching TRBD1 (5 bases). The germline V gene has CDR1 MNHEY and CDR2 SVGAGI. Trimming removed 2 bases at V and 2 bases at J, with 9 bases between. The CDR3 is 14 amino acids. The CDR3 DNA reads as TGTGCCAGCAGTTACAGGGGACTTAACACTGAAGCTTTCTTT. This sequence encodes CASSYRGLNTEAFF.

This clone has just a few counts. V usage is TRBV7-7 and J usage is TRBJ2-7; D may be TRBD2 (6 bases). The CDR3 runs to 14 residues. In germline, CDR1 is SSHAT, CDR2 FNYEAQ (reference sequence). Trimming removed 4 bases from V and 1 base from J, with 11 bases in between. The CDR3 nucleotides read TGTGCCAGCAGCTCGGGGGTAGGATCCTACGAGCAGTACTTC. Residues: CASSSGVGSYEQYF.

The chain recombines TRBV5-1 with TRBJ2-3; 8 positions match TRBD2. This CDR3 has 16 residues. Germline loops: CDR1 SGHRS, CDR2 YFSETQ. V was pared by 1 base and J by 2 bases, with 6 bases of the junction left unmatched. The CDR3 sequence: CASSLYGRGTTDTQYF. The DNA for the CDR3 is TGCGCCAGCAGCTTGTACGGGAGGGGGACCACAGATACGCAGTATTTT.

The gene calls are TRBV5-6 and TRBJ1-3; D is unclear. The CDR3 has 12 residues. Germline lookup yields CDR1 SGHDT and CDR2 YYEEEE. Trimming left V 0 bases short and J 9 bases short, with 7 bases between. The CDR3 nucleotides are TGTGCCAGCAGCTTGGTTTCGGGCACCATATATTTT. Its protein product is CASSLVSGTIYF. Together with reference TRBV5-6 and TRBJ1-3, the CDR3 gives the full variable domain: DAGVTQSPTHLIKTRGQQVTLRCSPKSGHDTVSWYQQALGQGPQFIFQYYEEEERQRGNFPDRFSGHQFPNYSSELNVNALLLGDSALYLCASSLVSGTIYFGEGSWLTVV.

This clone was recorded only once. The CDR3 loop is CASSFPGTGFGYTF. The CDR3 DNA reads TGTGCCAGCAGTTTTCCCGGGACAGGGTTTGGCTACACCTTC. The chain joins TRBV6-5 to TRBJ1-2, with 9 bases matching TRBD1. V lost 4 bases and J lost 7; bases outside the gene matches: 7. The CDR3 has 14 amino acids. CDR1 is MNHEY and CDR2 is SVGAGI in the germline V gene.

The J gene is TRBJ2-7, the V gene TRBV6-1, with 7 nucleotides matching TRBD2. V dropped 1 base and J dropped 3; count of bases not matched to a gene: 6. The CDR3 has 15 residues. Germline V gene lookup returns CDR1 MNHNS and CDR2 SASEGT. The CDR3 protein is CASSEVPSGGYEQYF. As DNA, the CDR3 is TGTGCCAGCAGTGAAGTGCCTAGCGGAGGCTACGAGCAGTACTTC.

This clone showed up just once. This sequence joins TRBV6-1 and TRBJ1-2; 8 bases fit TRBD1. Trimming cost V 6 bases and J 1 base; bases outside gene matches: 1. Germline assignment: CDR1 MNHNS and CDR2 SASEGT. This CDR3 has 13 residues. This CDR3 is CASRTGVNYGYTF. The CDR3 region has the DNA TGTGCCAGCAGGACAGGGGTTAACTATGGCTACACCTTC.

V is TRBV19 and J is TRBJ1-4; 10 bases are shared with TRBD1. V gave up 10 bases and J gave up 6 bases; unmatched junction bases: 17. Germline V CDR1 and CDR2: LNHDA, SQIVND (reference sequence). This CDR3 is built from 17 residues. Here the CDR3 DNA reads TGTGCCATCCCGACAGGGGGCTCAAGTCCCAGTGATGAAAAACTGTTTTTT. Encoded protein: CAIPTGGSSPSDEKLFF.

The chain joins TRBV6-5 to TRBJ2-7; 8 bases fit TRBD2. Trimming cost V 2 bases and J 4 bases; bases outside gene matches: 10. The V gene's germline CDR1 is MNHEY and CDR2 SVGAGI. The CDR3 is 16 amino acids. The CDR3 is CASSYTVGLARYEQYF. CDR3 DNA sequence: TGTGCCAGCAGTTACACTGTCGGACTAGCTAGGTACGAGCAGTACTTC.

The chain links TRBV4-3 to TRBJ2-7; D unresolved. V lost 0 bases and J 4 bases, leaving 13 bases between the germline ends. CDR1 and CDR2 from the germline V gene are LGHNA and YSLEER. The CDR3 loop spans 15 amino acids. The CDR3 coding sequence is TGCGCCAGCAGCCAAGATTGGAGTGCACTATACGAGCAGTACTTC. Protein: CASSQDWSALYEQYF.

The chain joins TRBV19 to TRBJ1-2; D is possibly TRBD1 (5 bases). CDR1 is LNHDA and CDR2 is SQIVND in the germline V gene (reference sequence). This CDR3 has 14 residues. V was pared by 3 bases and J by 5 bases, with 13 bases between. This chain's CDR3 is CASSISQGFYGYTF. Written as DNA, the CDR3 is TGTGCCAGTAGTATTTCTCAGGGATTTTATGGCTACACCTTC.

The CDR3 region has the DNA TGTGCCAGCAGCTTAGTTCGTGGACAGGACTTTTATCAGCCCCAGCATTTT. This gives the protein CASSLVRGQDFYQPQHF. The chain is built from TRBV7-3 and TRBJ1-5, with 7 nucleotides matching TRBD1. The CDR3 has 17 residues. The V and J ends lost 2 bases and 5 bases, in that order; junction bases with no gene match: 12. Germline CDR1 is SGHTA and CDR2 is FQGTGA. Combining the CDR3 with reference TRBV7-3 and TRBJ1-5 gives the whole variable domain GAGVSQTPSNKVTEKGKYVELRCDPISGHTALYWYRQSLGQGPEFLIYFQGTGAADDSGLPNDRFFAVRPEGSVSTLKIQRTERGDSAVYLCASSLVRGQDFYQPQHFGDGTRLSIL.

This clone was observed a handful of times. The CDR3 sequence: CASSLVWTGRLSYTF. The DNA for the CDR3 is TGTGCCAGCAGCTTGGTGTGGACAGGGCGGCTCAGCTACACCTTC. The gene calls are TRBV5-6 and TRBJ1-2; 8 bases line up with TRBD1. Trimming took 0 bases from V and 9 from J; bases not matched to a gene: 10. CDR3 length equals 15 residues. The germline gives CDR1 SGHDT, CDR2 YYEEEE. The variable domain in full, completed from reference TRBV5-6 and TRBJ1-2, reads DAGVTQSPTHLIKTRGQQVTLRCSPKSGHDTVSWYQQALGQGPQFIFQYYEEEERQRGNFPDRFSGHQFPNYSSELNVNALLLGDSALYLCASSLVWTGRLSYTFGSGTRLTVV.

This sequence joins TRBV18 and TRBJ2-1, with D hard to call. With 0 bases removed from V and 8 bases from J, the gap between germline ends came to 14 bases. Germline V gene lookup returns CDR1 KGHSH and CDR2 LQKENI. The CDR3 spans 15 residues. In DNA form, the CDR3 reads TGTGCCAGCTCACCACCCTCGGTCACGACACATGAGCAGTTCTTC. This encodes CASSPPSVTTHEQFF.

This rearrangement joins TRBV27 to TRBJ2-7; 8 bases agree with TRBD2. The V segment lost 2 bases and the J segment 2 bases; nucleotides outside the gene matches: 5. CDR1 and CDR2 from the germline V gene are MNHEY and SMNVEV (reference sequence). There are 15 residues in the CDR3. CDR3 sequence (DNA): TGTGCCAGCAGTTTAACGGGGGGGGCCGCCTACGAGCAGTACTTC. Its protein is CASSLTGGAAYEQYF.

The rearrangement joins TRBV7-9 to TRBJ2-3; D may be TRBD2 (5 bases). Germline V gene lookup returns CDR1 SEHNR and CDR2 FQNEAQ (reference sequence). The CDR3 runs to 14 residues. Trimming left V 0 bases short and J 7 bases short, with 11 bases between. The CDR3 nucleotides read TGTGCCAGCAGCTTAGCGTTTCGGGGAAATACGCAGTATTTT. Amino acid sequence: CASSLAFRGNTQYF.

The V gene is TRBV19, the J gene TRBJ1-2; a possible D gene is TRBD1 (6 bases). From germline, CDR1 is LNHDA and CDR2 SQIVND (reference sequence). This CDR3 is 13 amino acids long. The V end was cut by 11 bases, the J end by 8 bases, with 21 bases between. The CDR3 sequence: CAAWGRGAKGYTF. For the CDR3, the DNA is TGTGCCGCCTGGGGGCGGGGGGCGAAAGGCTACACCTTC.